This TCR beta chain was profiled in a study of blood T cells in healthy people across ages. As to this clonotype: Germline is not matched at one junction end, which may reflect a read error.

For the second PCR, which ran for about 6 to 12 cycles, a sample-barcoded 5' primer and a J-beta primer mix were used. In TCRdb, the 5' RACE reads were re-called with MiXCR into one record per CDR3 protein. The sample has 1.5 million to 2 million distinct CDR3 sequences; 49% are singletons. The V gene's germline CDR1 is MNHEY and CDR2 SMNVEV (reference sequence). The CDR3 is made up of 14 amino acids. The receptor was isolated from a woman aged 40 to 50 in good health. The genes are TRBV27 and TRBJ2-3; tentatively, D is TRBD2 (5 bases). Sequenced sample: blood. CDR3 nucleotide sequence: TGTGCCAGCAGATTTTATCCTAGCACAGACACGCAGTATTTT. Translating it yields CASRFYPSTDTQYF.